This T cell receptor (beta chain) was found in a study of CD8+CD57+ T cells in acquired aplastic anemia. Per germline, CDR1 SEHNR and CDR2 FQNEAQ (reference sequence). The V and J ends lost 6 bases and 2 bases respectively, with 7 bases between them. CDR3 size: 12 residues. This clonotype showed up many times. Genomic DNA served as template for TCR beta VDJ and CDR3 profiling. TCRdb independently ran MiXCR on the reads; one entry per CDR3 protein. The sample comprises about 470,000 distinct CDR3 sequences, 25% to 40% of which are singletons, and roughly 0.8% rests with the top ten. Patients picked for sequencing had shown CD8+CD57+ cell expansion detected by flow cytometry.

The V and J genes are TRBV7-9 and TRBJ1-2; D call uncertain. The TCR originated in a human donor with aplastic anemia. Sample: sorted CD4+, CD8+, or CD8+CD57+ T cells (not recorded which) from PBMCs. CDR3 bases: TGTGCCAGCAGTCCACGGAACTATGGCTACACCTTC. Its translation: CASSPRNYGYTF.